Each of the 13 T cell receptor beta chains below was sequenced from the same sample in a study of cytomegalovirus exposure and HLA in healthy donors. The table came from immunoSEQ multiplex PCR; TCRdb's copy has only in-frame clones and leaves some out. The sample yields under 300,000 clones, roughly 85% seen once. The sample was PBMCs. These receptors were obtained from a woman between 18 and 30 years old in good health and CMV-seronegative.

The J gene is TRBJ1-2, the V gene TRBV11-2, with D tentatively TRBD1 (5 bases). The CDR3 is 13 residues long. Trimming removed 5 bases from V and 4 bases from J, with 11 bases in between. Germline V gene data show CDR1 as SGHAT and CDR2 as FQNNGV. The CDR3 DNA is TGTGCCAGCAGCCTGGAGGGGAGCTATGGCTACACCTTC. Protein sequence: CASSLEGSYGYTF.

The genes are TRBV30 and TRBJ1-4; D possibly corresponds to TRBD1 (5 bases). V shed 2 bases and J shed 5 bases, with 12 bases lying between them. Germline CDR1 is GTSNPN and CDR2 is SVGIG (reference sequence). The CDR3 is 14 residues long. This CDR3 is CAWSNRQLNEKLFF. The CDR3 bases are TGTGCCTGGAGTAACAGACAGCTAAATGAAAAACTGTTTTTT.

This clone was counted between two and nine times. J is TRBJ2-7 and V is TRBV25-1, with a possible D match to TRBD1 (5 bases). The CDR3 length is 12 residues. Trimming removed 2 bases at V and 12 bases at J, with 14 bases between. The V gene's germline CDR1 is MGHDK and CDR2 SYGVNS. CDR3 protein: CASSEGTTVAYF. CDR3 bases: TGTGCCAGCAGTGAAGGAACGACAGTCGCGTACTTC.

In this sample, this clone turned up a few times. The J gene is TRBJ1-2, the V gene TRBV28; TRBD1 matches at 10 bases. The CDR3 is 14 amino acids. Germline V gene data show CDR1 as MDHEN and CDR2 as SYDVKM. Trimming at V came to 5 bases and at J to 7 bases, leaving 7 bases not matched to a gene. The CDR3 spells CASSKGQGSAGYTF. CDR3 DNA sequence: TGTGCCAGCAGTAAGGGACAGGGGAGCGCTGGCTACACCTTC.

The V call is TRBV5-4, the J call TRBJ2-7, with TRBD2 matching over 10 bases. Trimming removed 6 bases from V and 6 bases from J; junction bases left unmatched: 18. The CDR3 sequence is 17 residues long. Per germline, CDR1 SGHNT and CDR2 YYREEE (reference sequence). This chain's CDR3 is CASMPSFLAGAMGEQYF. In nucleotides, the CDR3 is TGTGCCAGCATGCCCTCATTCCTAGCGGGAGCAATGGGCGAGCAGTACTTC. Drawing the rest from reference TRBV5-4 and TRBJ2-7, the complete variable domain is ETGVTQSPTHLIKTRGQQVTLRCSSQSGHNTVSWYQQALGQGPQFIFQYYREEENGRGNFPPRFSGLQFPNYSSELNVNALELDDSALYLCASMPSFLAGAMGEQYFGPGTRLTVT.

This clone was observed once. The genes are TRBV6-5 and TRBJ2-1; D may be TRBD2 (5 bases). This CDR3 spans 12 amino acids. The germline V gene has CDR1 MNHEY and CDR2 SVGAGI. Trimming shortened V by 4 bases and J by 10 bases, and 11 bases separated the two germline ends. DNA for the CDR3: TGTGCCAGCAGTTCCGGGAACCCAGAGCAGTTCTTC. Its protein product is CASSSGNPEQFF.

The gene calls are TRBV5-1 and TRBJ2-7; 8 bases agree with TRBD1. Unmatched junction bases numbered 8, after V lost 7 bases and J lost 5 bases. The CDR3 spans 13 residues. Germline V lookup: CDR1 SGHRS, CDR2 YFSETQ. CDR3 sequence reads: CASGGQGRDEQYF. CDR3 coding DNA: TGCGCCAGCGGCGGACAGGGCCGGGACGAGCAGTACTTC.

The chain combines TRBV25-1 with TRBJ1-2; possible D gene TRBD1, 6 bases. The CDR3 has 17 amino acids. The V and J ends lost 7 bases and 0 bases respectively, with 21 bases between them. Germline CDR1 reads MGHDK; CDR2 reads SYGVNS. CDR3: CASNGGGPGDSNYGYTF. The CDR3 DNA reads TGTGCCAGCAATGGCGGGGGGCCAGGGGATTCTAACTATGGCTACACCTTC.

The J gene is TRBJ1-2, the V gene TRBV6-1; TRBD1 aligns across 9 bases. With 3 bases clipped from V and 5 bases from J, the junction kept 4 bases outside the gene matches. CDR1 and CDR2 (germline): MNHNS, SASEGT. The CDR3 is 14 residues long. The CDR3 region has the DNA TGTGCCAGCAGTGACTGGACAGGGGCTTATGGCTACACCTTC. Translated: CASSDWTGAYGYTF.

The rearrangement joins TRBV29-1 to TRBJ2-1; possible D gene TRBD2, 7 bases. There are 13 residues in the CDR3. The V and J ends lost 7 bases and 4 bases respectively, with 14 bases between them. Germline-derived CDR1 and CDR2 are SQVTM and ANQGSEA. The CDR3 loop is CSALGGPYNEQFF. CDR3 bases: TGCAGCGCCCTCGGGGGGCCGTACAATGAGCAGTTCTTC.

This clone was seen just once. CDR3: CASRGQLTDTQYF. CDR3 bases: TGTGCCAGCAGGGGGCAGCTCACAGATACGCAGTATTTT. The V and J genes are TRBV6-6 and TRBJ2-3, with D perhaps TRBD1 (5 bases). CDR1 and CDR2 from the germline V gene are MNHNY and SVGAGI (reference sequence). Trimming removed 6 bases at V and 2 bases at J, with 9 bases between. The CDR3 sequence is 13 residues long.

The V call is TRBV9, the J call TRBJ2-3; D might be TRBD2 (7 bases). V gave up 6 bases and J gave up 8 bases, with 16 bases separating them. The CDR3 covers 13 residues. Germline V gene data show CDR1 as SGDLS and CDR2 as YYNGEE. The CDR3 spells CASTGGGWGTQYF. The CDR3 coding sequence is TGTGCCAGCACGGGCGGGGGCTGGGGTACGCAGTATTTT.

This clone has just a few counts. The CDR3 DNA reads as TGTGCCAGCAGCCAACAGGGACAGTTTGGCGGCTACACCTTC. This encodes CASSQQGQFGGYTF. V usage is TRBV14 and J usage is TRBJ1-2; 7 nucleotides match TRBD1. V lost 2 bases and J lost 8; bases outside the gene matches: 8. From germline, CDR1 is SGHDN and CDR2 FVKESK. There are 14 residues in the CDR3.